This TCR beta chain was sequenced for a study of Graves' ophthalmopathy and Graves' hyperthyroidism. About the research overall: Before any treatment, peripheral blood was taken at the initial diagnosis. Whole-study results and caveats: Appearing in blood as well were most expanded thyroid clonotypes above 0.001 frequency.

As for this clonotype: Its specificity is unknown.

The CDR3 has 12 residues. V was clipped by 5 bases and J by 2 bases, with 6 bases between them. Amplification of TCR beta CDR3 regions used RNA transcripts. An initial RT-PCR round employing HTBI primers preceded a second-round multiplex PCR. A single record per CDR3 protein comes from TCRdb applying MiXCR to the multiplex PCR reads. The table lists roughly 380,000 distinct CDR3 sequences, approximately 15% of them singletons. In this cohort, patients with other autoimmune diseases, uncontrolled infections, pregnancy or lactation were excluded. J is TRBJ1-2 and V is TRBV12-3 or TRBV12-4, with D hard to call. The receptor comes from a woman between 18 and 29 years old with stable Graves' hyperthyroidism. Sequenced: peripheral blood. The CDR3 DNA sequence: TGTGCCAGCAGTGGAGTAAACTATGGCTACACCTTC. It encodes CASSGVNYGYTF.